One sample yielded the 21 T cell receptor beta chains listed below, sequenced in a study of cytotoxic CD8 clonotypes in ibrutinib-treated CLL. Produced via immunoSEQ multiplex PCR; TCRdb's table is partial and in-frame only. The sample has 90,000 to 95,000 clones, around 77% seen once; the top ten hold approximately 25%. The material sequenced was PBMCs, taken after 24 months of ibrutinib treatment. These receptors all stem from a human donor with chronic lymphocytic leukemia.

The chain combines TRBV4-1 with TRBJ1-2; D ambiguous. This CDR3 spans 15 amino acids. The germline V gene has CDR1 MGHRA and CDR2 YSYEKL. V lost 6 bases, J lost 3 bases, and 17 bases lay in between. Written as DNA, the CDR3 is TGCGCCAGCAGTCCGGCGGGCCGTCGATACTATGGCTACACCTTC. Amino acids: CASSPAGRRYYGYTF.

This chain uses TRBV28 with TRBJ1-2; D gene unclear. Looked up from germline, CDR1 is MDHEN and CDR2 is SYDVKM. V lost 5 bases to trimming and J lost 8 bases, with 18 bases between them. The CDR3 spans 14 residues. This CDR3 is CASSLRPEVGGYTF. Here the CDR3 DNA reads TGTGCCAGCAGTCTACGCCCCGAGGTTGGAGGCTACACCTTC.

This clone occurred a few times. This chain links TRBV7-2 with TRBJ1-6; no reliable D call. The germline V gene has CDR1 SGHTA and CDR2 FQGNSA. This CDR3 is built from 14 residues. The V gene lost 3 bases and the J gene lost 6 bases, with 9 bases spanning the gap. This chain's CDR3 is CASSFGVFNSPLHF. The DNA for the CDR3 is TGTGCCAGCAGCTTCGGGGTTTTTAATTCACCCCTCCACTTT.

The V and J genes are TRBV6-1 and TRBJ2-5, with no clear D. The CDR3 is 11 residues long. V was trimmed by 3 bases and J by 4 bases, leaving 3 bases between them. Germline loops: CDR1 MNHNS, CDR2 SASEGT. CDR3 in amino acids: CASSDLETQYF. Here the CDR3 DNA reads TGTGCCAGCAGTGACTTAGAGACCCAGTACTTC.

V gene TRBV6-1 combines with J gene TRBJ1-6; D gene ambiguous. V lost 8 bases and J lost 4, with 9 bases in between. This CDR3 has 13 amino acids. Germline lookup yields CDR1 MNHNS and CDR2 SASEGT. CDR3 sequence (DNA): TGTGCCAGCCACCAGAGATATAATTCACCCCTCCACTTT. This encodes CASHQRYNSPLHF.

This chain joins TRBV15 and TRBJ1-6; 8 bases match TRBD1. Germline-derived CDR1 and CDR2 are LNHNV and YYDKDF (reference sequence). After removal of 0 bases from V and 10 bases from J, the junction contained 8 bases not matched to a gene. The CDR3 loop spans 16 amino acids. In DNA form, the CDR3 reads TGTGCCACCAGCAGAGATCTCGGACAGGGTATCTCACCCCTCCACTTT. This encodes CATSRDLGQGISPLHF.

The chain employs TRBV9 and TRBJ2-1; 10 nucleotides align to TRBD2. The germline CDR1 and CDR2 sequences are SGDLS and YYNGEE. Trimming cost V 0 bases and J 8 bases; bases outside gene matches: 8. The CDR3 contains 16 residues. The CDR3 is CASSVDQAGGPYEQFF. The CDR3 DNA reads TGTGCCAGCAGCGTAGACCAAGCGGGGGGGCCCTATGAGCAGTTCTTC.

The gene calls are TRBV5-8 and TRBJ2-1; 8 bases line up with TRBD2. CDR1 SGHTS and CDR2 YDEGEE come from the germline V gene. The CDR3 length is 16 residues. Trimming took 5 bases from V and 7 from J; bases not matched to a gene: 14. CDR3 in amino acids: CASRAPYVAGRNEQFF. The CDR3, as DNA: TGTGCCAGCAGAGCCCCATATGTAGCGGGGAGAAATGAGCAGTTCTTC.

The chain joins TRBV5-1 to TRBJ2-1, with 10 bases matching TRBD2. Germline CDR1 reads SGHRS; CDR2 reads YFSETQ. Trimming at V came to 0 bases and at J to 7 bases, leaving 10 bases not matched to a gene. CDR3 size: 17 residues. This CDR3 is CASSLVEAGGTGNEQFF. CDR3 bases: TGCGCCAGCAGCTTGGTGGAAGCGGGAGGGACTGGGAATGAGCAGTTCTTC.

This chain joins TRBV6-4 and TRBJ2-6; the match to TRBD1 covers 7 bases. V lost 3 bases to trimming and J lost 2 bases; unmatched junction nucleotides: 1. Germline CDR1 is MRHNA and CDR2 is SNTAGT. This CDR3 contains 15 residues. CDR3 DNA sequence: TGTGCCAGCAGTGAGCAGGGGGCTGGGGCCAACGTCCTGACTTTC. This sequence encodes CASSEQGAGANVLTF.

The chain combines TRBV6-6 with TRBJ2-7, with D hard to call. This CDR3 has 15 amino acids. V was pared by 4 bases and J by 1 base, with 14 bases between. Germline V gene lookup returns CDR1 MNHNY and CDR2 SVGAGI (reference sequence). The CDR3 nucleotides are TGTGCCAGCAGTTTAAACATGTTTTCATCCTACGAGCAGTACTTC. It yields the protein CASSLNMFSSYEQYF.

This clone was counted a few times. The chain has TRBV19 and TRBJ1-2; TRBD1 matches 10 bases. This CDR3 spans 17 amino acids. V shed 4 bases, J shed 2 bases, and the junction held 10 bases outside the gene matches. CDR1 LNHDA and CDR2 SQIVND come from the germline V gene (reference sequence). The CDR3 DNA sequence: TGTGCCAGTAGTAGGAGCGTTTGGGACAGGGGCAACTATGGCTACACCTTC. It codes for CASSRSVWDRGNYGYTF.

In nucleotides, the CDR3 is TGTGCCAGCAGTACCCCAGAGCGACAGCCCCAGCATTTT. The encoded protein is CASSTPERQPQHF. This chain connects TRBV6-6 to TRBJ1-5; no clear D. Per germline, CDR1 MNHNY and CDR2 SVGAGI (reference sequence). V was clipped by 5 bases and J by 7 bases, with 12 bases between them. The CDR3 covers 13 residues.

V gene TRBV9 combines with J gene TRBJ1-5, with TRBD1 as a possible D gene (6 bases). In germline, CDR1 is SGDLS, CDR2 YYNGEE. The CDR3 is made up of 15 amino acids. The V end lost 0 bases, the J end lost 6 bases, and 13 bases lay between the germline ends. In DNA, the CDR3 is TGTGCCAGCAGCGTAGATGGGGGGGCGAGTCAGCCCCAGCATTTT. Its protein product is CASSVDGGASQPQHF. Complete variable domain (other parts from reference TRBV9 and TRBJ1-5): DSGVTQTPKHLITATGQRVTLRCSPRSGDLSVYWYQQSLDQGLQFLIQYYNGEERAKGNILERFSAQQFPDLHSELNLSSLELGDSALYFCASSVDGGASQPQHFGDGTRLSIL.

The chain recombines TRBV19 with TRBJ2-1, with D possibly TRBD1 on 6 matching bases. The V gene lost 3 bases and the J gene lost 3 bases, with 18 bases spanning the gap. Germline-derived CDR1 and CDR2 are LNHDA and SQIVND (reference sequence). The CDR3 sequence is 17 residues long. CDR3 coding DNA: TGTGCCAGTAGTATGAAGTACGCAGGGGTGGGCTACAATGAGCAGTTCTTC. Translation: CASSMKYAGVGYNEQFF. Full variable domain (remainder filled in from reference TRBV19 and TRBJ2-1): DGGITQSPKYLFRKEGQNVTLSCEQNLNHDAMYWYRQDPGQGLRLIYYSQIVNDFQKGDIAEGYSVSREKKESFPLTVTSAQKNPTAFYLCASSMKYAGVGYNEQFFGPGTRLTVL.

V usage is TRBV4-2 and J usage is TRBJ2-7; 7 positions match TRBD1. This CDR3 is 16 amino acids long. V was pared by 0 bases and J by 3 bases, with 8 bases of the junction left unmatched. Germline values: CDR1 LGHNA, CDR2 YNFKEQ. CDR3 region: CASSQDTSGQIYEQYF. The CDR3 bases are TGTGCCAGCAGCCAAGATACCTCGGGACAGATCTACGAGCAGTACTTC.

This clone was observed a handful of times. The same CDR3 arises from other DNA sequences in this sample as well. This sequence joins TRBV5-1 and TRBJ1-3; TRBD1 agrees at 7 bases. The CDR3 has 15 residues. The ends lost 0 bases at V and 2 bases at J; junction bases unmatched: 2. Germline CDR1 and CDR2: SGHRS and YFSETQ. This CDR3 is CASSLDRGTGNTIYF. Here the CDR3 DNA reads TGCGCCAGCAGCTTGGACAGGGGTACTGGAAACACCATATATTTT.

Written as DNA, the CDR3 is TGTGCCAGTAGTCTAAACAGGGGCACCTTCTCTGGGGCCAACGTCCTGACTTTC. Protein product: CASSLNRGTFSGANVLTF. This chain links TRBV19 with TRBJ2-6, with 7 bases lining up with TRBD1. The CDR3 is 18 amino acids. The junction had 10 bases not matched to a gene; V was cut back by 5 bases and J by 0 bases. Per the germline V gene, CDR1 is LNHDA and CDR2 is SQIVND (reference sequence).

The chain couples TRBV18 to TRBJ1-3; TRBD1 is a possible D gene (6 bases). The CDR3 contains 17 residues. Trimming took 3 bases from V and 0 from J, leaving 15 bases between them. Looked up from germline, CDR1 is KGHSH and CDR2 is LQKENI. The chain's CDR3 is CASSPTSDSRSGNTIYF. CDR3 nucleotides: TGTGCCAGCTCACCGACTTCGGACAGCCGCTCTGGAAACACCATATATTTT.

This rearrangement joins TRBV7-9 to TRBJ1-4; 10 bases agree with TRBD1. This CDR3 is built from 15 residues. The V and J ends lost 5 bases and 8 bases, in that order; junction bases with no gene match: 8. Germline V CDR1 and CDR2: SEHNR, FQNEAQ (reference sequence). CDR3 amino acids: CASSTMRGQGEKLFF. CDR3 nucleotide sequence: TGTGCCAGCAGCACGATGAGGGGACAGGGGGAAAAACTGTTTTTT.

This sequence joins TRBV28 and TRBJ1-5; D is ambiguous. Per the germline V gene, CDR1 is MDHEN and CDR2 is SYDVKM. The CDR3 is made up of 14 amino acids. The V end lost 6 bases, the J end lost 0 bases, and 9 bases lay between the germline ends. The CDR3 sequence is CASRWQYSNQPQHF. The CDR3 coding sequence is TGTGCCAGCAGATGGCAATATAGCAATCAGCCCCAGCATTTT. The full variable domain, in which reference TRBV28 and TRBJ1-5 provide the parts outside the CDR3, is DVKVTQSSRYLVKRTGEKVFLECVQDMDHENMFWYRQDPGLGLRLIYFSYDVKMKEKGDIPEGYSVSREKKERFSLILESASTNQTSMYLCASRWQYSNQPQHFGDGTRLSIL.